These T cell receptor beta chains were read from a single sample in a study of blood T cell repertoires in COVID-19. Here immunoSEQ multiplex PCR was the method, and the copy in TCRdb shows in-frame clones only, minus some. The top ten clones hold more than 1.5% of a sample with about 97,000 clones, about 85% of them seen once. Sequenced material: peripheral blood. The source is a woman in her seventies with active or convalescent COVID-19. Each CDR3 is given with its conserved first and last residue. D genes are given only for firm matches. Size is stated for part of the rows, as once, few or many counts, or as a class when the clone is expanded.

J gene | V gene | clone size | D gene | CDR3 protein | CDR3 DNA
TRBJ2-5 | TRBV19 | NA | TRBD2 | CASSSTLAGGRETQYF | TGTGCCAGTAGCTCAACCCTAGCGGGGGGCAGGGAGACCCAGTACTTC
TRBJ1-2 | TRBV28 | NA | TRBD1 | CASTGGYSYGYTF | TGTGCCAGCACAGGGGGATATTCATATGGCTACACCTTC
TRBJ1-1 | TRBV20-1 | NA | NA | CSPSNTEAFF | TGCAGTCCTTCGAACACTGAAGCTTTCTTT
TRBJ1-5 | TRBV2 | NA | NA | CASKSGQGGQPQHF | TGTGCCAGCAAGAGCGGGCAGGGCGGTCAGCCCCAGCATTTT
TRBJ1-2 | TRBV6-5 | NA | NA | CASSYITVGNYGYTF | TGTGCCAGCAGTTATATAACGGTTGGTAACTATGGCTACACCTTC
TRBJ1-1 | TRBV7-2 | NA | NA | CASSPIPDTEAFF | TGTGCCAGCAGCCCAATCCCGGACACTGAAGCTTTCTTT
TRBJ2-7 | TRBV6-5 | NA | NA | CASDTADTSYEQYF | TGTGCCAGCGATACCGCGGACACCTCCTACGAGCAGTACTTC
TRBJ1-2 | TRBV28 | few | TRBD1 | CAIAGQGTYGYTF | TGTGCCATAGCGGGACAGGGGACCTATGGCTACACCTTC
TRBJ1-2 | TRBV24-1 | NA | NA | CATSDEVVDYGYTF | TGTGCCACCAGTGATGAGGTCGTGGACTATGGCTACACCTTC
TRBJ2-5 | TRBV13 | NA | NA | CASSRLDSQETQYF | TGTGCCAGCAGCCGCCTGGACAGTCAAGAGACCCAGTACTTC
TRBJ2-5 | TRBV9 | NA | NA | CASSAGNSLGEETQYF | TGTGCCAGCAGCGCAGGGAACAGCCTTGGTGAAGAGACCCAGTACTTC
TRBJ1-1 | TRBV2 | NA | NA | CASAPVGRGTEAFF | TGTGCCAGCGCCCCCGTGGGGCGGGGAACTGAAGCTTTCTTT
TRBJ2-7 | TRBV4-2 | NA | TRBD2 | CASSQETSGIYEQYF | TGTGCCAGCAGCCAAGAAACTAGCGGTATCTACGAGCAGTACTTC
TRBJ1-3 | TRBV2 | NA | NA | CASSESAGYSGNTIYF | TGTGCCAGCAGTGAATCGGCAGGATACTCTGGAAACACCATATATTTT
TRBJ1-1 | TRBV5-1 | NA | NA | CASSRSPGQNTEAFF | TGCGCCAGCAGCCGTTCCCCAGGACAGAACACTGAAGCTTTCTTT
TRBJ1-2 | TRBV12-3/TRBV12-4 | few | TRBD1 | CASSLDRGLGYTF | TGTGCCAGCAGCCTCGACAGGGGGCTTGGCTACACCTTC
TRBJ2-1 | TRBV5-4 | NA | TRBD1 | CASKAGGIDEQFF | TGTGCCAGCAAAGCAGGGGGCATCGATGAGCAGTTCTTC
TRBJ2-7 | TRBV28 | NA | NA | CASSLSSAPRYEQYF | TGTGCCAGCAGTTTAAGTTCTGCGCCCCGGTACGAGCAGTACTTC
TRBJ1-4 | TRBV28 | NA | NA | CASSLTGPPNEKLFF | TGTGCCAGCAGTTTAACAGGCCCTCCTAATGAAAAACTGTTTTTT
TRBJ2-1 | TRBV18 | NA | NA | CASSRGQDNEQFF | TGTGCCAGCTCACGAGGCCAAGACAATGAGCAGTTCTTC
TRBJ2-1 | TRBV7-2 | NA | TRBD2 | CASSLASGGLNNEQFF | TGTGCCAGCAGCTTAGCTAGCGGGGGCCTTAACAATGAGCAGTTCTTC
TRBJ1-5 | TRBV6-1 | few | NA | CASSEYGNQPQHF | TGTGCCAGCAGTGAATACGGGAATCAGCCCCAGCATTTT
TRBJ2-1 | TRBV30 | NA | NA | CAWIPVLSYNEQFF | TGTGCCTGGATCCCGGTCCTTTCCTACAATGAGCAGTTCTTC
TRBJ1-1 | TRBV24-1 | NA | TRBD1 | CATSDSDRVEAFF | TGTGCCACCAGTGATTCCGACAGGGTCGAAGCTTTCTTT
TRBJ2-1 | TRBV7-9 | NA | NA | CASSLATGGSNSYNEQFF | TGTGCCAGCAGCTTAGCGACTGGGGGGTCTAACTCCTACAATGAGCAGTTCTTC
TRBJ2-1 | TRBV10-3 | NA | TRBD2 | CAISDQGTSGGKENEQFF | TGTGCCATCAGTGATCAGGGGACTAGCGGGGGGAAGGAGAATGAGCAGTTCTTC
TRBJ2-5 | TRBV9 | NA | TRBD2 | CASSVGASGGQETQYF | TGTGCCAGCAGCGTAGGGGCTAGCGGGGGCCAAGAGACCCAGTACTTC
TRBJ2-3 | TRBV4-1 | NA | TRBD2 | CASSQVGLAADTQYF | TGCGCCAGCAGCCAAGTGGGACTAGCGGCAGATACGCAGTATTTT
TRBJ1-5 | TRBV6-4 | NA | NA | CASSDNWSGDQPQHF | TGTGCCAGCAGTGATAATTGGTCAGGGGACCAGCCCCAGCATTTT
TRBJ2-3 | TRBV14 | NA | NA | CASSPRVQGTQYF | TGTGCCAGCAGCCCACGGGTACAGGGAACGCAGTATTTT
TRBJ2-3 | TRBV24-1 | NA | NA | CATSDDRDSPSTDTQYF | TGTGCCACCAGTGACGACCGGGACTCCCCTAGCACAGATACGCAGTATTTT
TRBJ1-2 | TRBV7-8 | NA | NA | CASSSDSYGYTF | TGTGCCAGCAGCTCCGACAGCTATGGCTACACCTTC
TRBJ2-1 | TRBV29-1 | NA | NA | CSVVGTAGAWEQFF | TGCAGCGTTGTTGGTACGGCGGGGGCCTGGGAGCAGTTCTTC
TRBJ2-5 | TRBV19 | NA | TRBD2 | CASSSRTSQETQYF | TGTGCCAGTAGTTCGCGGACTAGCCAAGAGACCCAGTACTTC
TRBJ1-1 | TRBV23-1 | NA | TRBD1 | CASSSQGAGTEAFF | TGCGCCAGCAGTAGCCAGGGGGCCGGCACTGAAGCTTTCTTT
TRBJ1-2 | TRBV7-2 | NA | TRBD1 | CASSLGPGTAQDYTF | TGTGCCAGCAGCTTAGGCCCGGGGACAGCCCAAGACTACACCTTC
TRBJ1-4 | TRBV19 | NA | NA | CASSIDPGSVVFF | TGTGCCAGTAGTATAGATCCGGGGAGTGTTGTCTTTTTT
TRBJ1-1 | TRBV19 | NA | NA | CATNGGVEAFF | TGTGCCACTAATGGAGGGGTTGAAGCTTTCTTT
TRBJ2-3 | TRBV7-2 | NA | TRBD1 | CASSLGQGVTDTQYF | TGTGCCAGCAGCCTAGGACAGGGAGTGACAGATACGCAGTATTTT
TRBJ1-4 | TRBV25-1 | NA | NA | CASREIGGEKLFF | TGTGCCAGCAGGGAAATAGGCGGTGAAAAACTGTTTTTT
TRBJ2-5 | TRBV12-5 | once | NA | CASGLVGGEGEETQYF | TGTGCTAGTGGTTTGGTAGGGGGAGAGGGGGAAGAGACCCAGTACTTC
TRBJ2-5 | TRBV18 | NA | TRBD1 | CASSPGTGGWETQYF | TGTGCCAGCTCACCCGGGACAGGGGGTTGGGAGACCCAGTACTTC
TRBJ1-5 | TRBV4-3 | NA | TRBD1 | CASSQDHRGSNQPQHF | TGCGCCAGCAGCCAAGATCACAGGGGGAGCAATCAGCCCCAGCATTTT
TRBJ1-4 | TRBV7-2 | NA | NA | CASSPQGSPGKLFF | TGTGCCAGCAGCCCCCAGGGCAGCCCCGGAAAACTGTTTTTT
TRBJ2-7 | TRBV6-5 | NA | TRBD1 | CASSYSGQGYEQYF | TGTGCCAGCAGTTACTCGGGACAGGGCTACGAGCAGTACTTC
TRBJ1-5 | TRBV27 | NA | TRBD1 | CASSLGGTGDQPQHF | TGTGCCAGCAGTTTGGGTGGGACAGGGGATCAGCCCCAGCATTTT
TRBJ2-7 | TRBV5-1 | few | NA | CASSLGQGSSSYEQYF | TGCGCCAGCAGCTTGGGGCAGGGGTCCTCCTCCTACGAGCAGTACTTC
TRBJ2-5 | TRBV10-3 | NA | TRBD2 | CAISGLAGGETQYF | TGTGCCATCAGTGGCCTAGCGGGAGGTGAGACCCAGTACTTC
TRBJ1-2 | TRBV6-6 | NA | NA | CASSQALSTASPNYGYTF | TGTGCCAGCAGTCAGGCACTTTCGACAGCTTCACCGAACTATGGCTACACCTTC
TRBJ1-5 | TRBV6-5 | NA | NA | CASSEGGSNQPQHF | TGTGCCAGCTCCGAGGGGGGGAGCAATCAGCCCCAGCATTTT
TRBJ2-1 | TRBV11-2 | NA | TRBD2 | CASSLEGRALSYNEQFF | TGTGCCAGCAGCTTAGAGGGGAGGGCCCTCTCCTACAATGAGCAGTTCTTC
TRBJ2-7 | TRBV7-2 | NA | NA | CASSLARGPFYEQYF | TGTGCCAGCAGCTTAGCGCGGGGGCCTTTCTACGAGCAGTACTTC
TRBJ1-2 | TRBV19 | NA | TRBD1 | CASSTAVMAGGGYTF | TGTGCCAGTAGTACGGCAGTCATGGCAGGGGGCGGCTACACCTTC